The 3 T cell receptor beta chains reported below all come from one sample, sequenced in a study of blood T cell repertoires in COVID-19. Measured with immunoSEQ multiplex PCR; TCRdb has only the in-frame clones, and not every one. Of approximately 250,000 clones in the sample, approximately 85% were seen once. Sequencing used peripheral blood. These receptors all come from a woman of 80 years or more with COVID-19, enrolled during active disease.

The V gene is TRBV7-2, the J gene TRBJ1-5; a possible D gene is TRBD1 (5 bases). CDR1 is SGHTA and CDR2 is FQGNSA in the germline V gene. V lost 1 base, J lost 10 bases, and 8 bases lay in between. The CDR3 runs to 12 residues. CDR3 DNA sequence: TGTGCCAGCAGCTTAGAGGGGTCCCCCCAGCATTTT. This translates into CASSLEGSPQHF. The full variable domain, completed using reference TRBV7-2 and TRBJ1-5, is GAGVSQSPSNKVTEKGKDVELRCDPISGHTALYWYRQSLGQGLEFLIYFQGNSAPDKSGLPSDRFSAERTGGSVSTLTIQRTQQEDSAVYLCASSLEGSPQHFGDGTRLSIL.

Written as DNA, the CDR3 is TGTGCCAGTACCTCCGGGAGTGGCCTTAATCAGCCCCAGCATTTT. Its protein product is CASTSGSGLNQPQHF. V usage is TRBV19 and J usage is TRBJ1-5, with D hard to call. Per germline, CDR1 LNHDA and CDR2 SQIVND (reference sequence). Trimming left V 7 bases short and J 4 bases short, with 17 bases between. CDR3 length: 15 amino acids.

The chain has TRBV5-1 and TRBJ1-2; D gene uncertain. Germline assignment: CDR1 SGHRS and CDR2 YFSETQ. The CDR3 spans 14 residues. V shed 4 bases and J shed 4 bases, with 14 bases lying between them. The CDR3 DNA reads TGCGCCAGCAGCCTCCTTCCCGAGGTCTATGGCTACACCTTC. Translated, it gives CASSLLPEVYGYTF.